The 15 T cell receptor beta chains listed next were all sequenced from one sample in a study of T cells in Graves' hyperthyroidism and ophthalmopathy. Researchers amplified the TCR beta CDR3 regions from RNA transcripts. The HTBI primer set was used in a first-round RT-PCR of the TCR CDR3. TCRdb recomputed calls from the multiplex PCR reads with MiXCR, one row per CDR3 protein. The sample shows hundreds of thousands of distinct CDR3 sequences, roughly 15% of them seen only once. Sequences were obtained from blood. Source of these receptors: a woman in her thirties or forties with Graves' ophthalmopathy.

This clonotype was seen repeatedly, ten times or more. J is TRBJ1-1 and V is TRBV29-1; D gene unclear. Germline V gene sequence: CDR1 SQVTM, CDR2 ANQGSEA. The germline V and J ends were trimmed by 4 bases and 1 base, with 7 bases remaining between them. This CDR3 comprises 12 residues. The CDR3 sequence is CSVGSANTEAFF. The CDR3 DNA follows: TGCAGCGTTGGGTCCGCGAACACTGAAGCTTTCTTT.

In its sample, this clonotype was seen a few times. This chain links TRBV28 with TRBJ1-6; a possible D gene is TRBD1 (6 bases). Trimming pared 5 bases from V and 8 bases from J, leaving 10 bases between. Germline V CDR1 and CDR2: MDHEN, SYDVKM. This CDR3 comprises 13 residues. CDR3 sequence reads: CASSPDSDSPLHF. The CDR3 DNA follows: TGTGCCAGCAGTCCGGACAGTGATTCACCCCTCCACTTT. The whole variable domain, remainder taken from reference TRBV28 and TRBJ1-6, is DVKVTQSSRYLVKRTGEKVFLECVQDMDHENMFWYRQDPGLGLRLIYFSYDVKMKEKGDIPEGYSVSREKKERFSLILESASTNQTSMYLCASSPDSDSPLHFGNGTRLTVT.

The chain recombines TRBV28 with TRBJ2-7; 8 positions agree with TRBD1. The V segment lost 6 bases and the J segment 6 bases; nucleotides outside the gene matches: 10. The CDR3 consists of 14 residues. The germline V gene encodes CDR1 MDHEN and CDR2 SYDVKM. For the CDR3, the DNA is TGTGCCAGCAGGTCCGGGACAGGTGGCTCCGAGCAGTACTTC. This sequence encodes CASRSGTGGSEQYF.

There are many counts of this clonotype. This chain links TRBV7-6 with TRBJ2-7; D uncertain. Trimming left V 5 bases short and J 2 bases short, with 10 bases between. From germline, CDR1 is SGHVS and CDR2 FNYEAQ. The CDR3 loop spans 13 amino acids. The CDR3: CASSQLGPYEQYF. The CDR3 DNA reads TGTGCCAGCAGCCAATTAGGCCCCTACGAGCAGTACTTC.

This clonotype was observed at least ten times. The chain combines TRBV28 with TRBJ1-2; D is possibly TRBD1 (6 bases). The V gene's germline CDR1 is MDHEN and CDR2 SYDVKM. CDR3 length equals 12 residues. V shed 5 bases and J shed 7 bases, with 11 bases lying between them. This CDR3 is CASSLQDSGYTF. The CDR3, as DNA: TGTGCCAGCAGTCTCCAGGACAGTGGCTACACCTTC.

This clonotype appeared a few times. J is TRBJ1-5 and V is TRBV24-1; TRBD1 aligns across 9 bases. The J segment lost 7 bases and the V segment lost 4 bases, leaving 10 bases of the junction unmatched. Germline loops: CDR1 KGHDR, CDR2 SFDVKD. The CDR3 has 16 amino acids. CDR3 loop: CATSDDDRGLGQPQHF. The CDR3 bases are TGTGCCACCAGTGACGACGACAGGGGGTTAGGGCAGCCCCAGCATTTT.

This clonotype has just a few counts. This chain connects TRBV7-9 to TRBJ1-1; no reliable D call. This CDR3 comprises 15 residues. Germline V CDR1 and CDR2: SEHNR, FQNEAQ (reference sequence). Trimming took off 1 base at V and 0 bases at J, with 9 bases between the two ends. CDR3 amino acids: CASSLVSRMNTEAFF. The CDR3 DNA reads TGTGCCAGCAGCTTAGTAAGTCGAATGAACACTGAAGCTTTCTTT.

The J gene is TRBJ2-5, the V gene TRBV29-1, with D perhaps TRBD1 (6 bases). Trimming shortened V by 7 bases and J by 5 bases, and 17 bases separated the two germline ends. The CDR3 consists of 13 residues. Germline V lookup: CDR1 SQVTM, CDR2 ANQGSEA. The CDR3 protein is CSGRDTLRETQYF. The CDR3 nucleotides are TGCAGCGGCCGGGACACCTTGAGGGAGACCCAGTACTTC.

At least ten counts were recorded for this clonotype. The CDR3 loop is CASQHGQGRMGNTEAFF. In DNA form, the CDR3 reads TGTGCCAGCCAACACGGGCAGGGTAGGATGGGGAACACTGAAGCTTTCTTT. The V call is TRBV28, the J call TRBJ1-1; tentatively, D is TRBD1 (5 bases). Germline CDR1 is MDHEN and CDR2 is SYDVKM. V lost 8 bases to trimming and J lost 1 base, with 23 bases between them. This CDR3 is built from 17 residues.

The rearrangement joins TRBV15 to TRBJ2-5; 9 bases map to TRBD2. Germline V gene data show CDR1 as LNHNV and CDR2 as YYDKDF (reference sequence). This CDR3 is 16 amino acids long. J gave up 2 bases and V 4 bases, and 8 bases lay outside the gene matches. CDR3 amino acids: CATSKDRAGGQETQYF. The CDR3 DNA follows: TGTGCCACCAGCAAAGATAGAGCGGGAGGACAAGAGACCCAGTACTTC. Drawing the rest from reference TRBV15 and TRBJ2-5, the complete variable domain is DAMVIQNPRYQVTQFGKPVTLSCSQTLNHNVMYWYQQKSSQAPKLLFHYYDKDFNNEADTPDNFQSRRPNTSFCFLDIRSPGLGDTAMYLCATSKDRAGGQETQYFGPGTRLLVL.

The chain is built from TRBV10-3 and TRBJ2-4; the D is unclear. This CDR3 contains 11 residues. Germline V gene data show CDR1 as ENHRY and CDR2 as SYGVKD. V was shortened by 2 bases and J by 6 bases, with 2 bases between the two germline ends. CDR3 amino acids: CAISEGNIQYF. The CDR3 DNA reads TGTGCCATCAGTGAGGGAAACATTCAGTACTTC.

This clonotype has ten or more counts. The rearrangement uses TRBV12-3 or TRBV12-4 and TRBJ1-2, with 7 bases fitting TRBD1. CDR3 size: 13 residues. With V trimmed by 5 bases and J by 4 bases, 4 bases remained unmatched. CDR3 DNA: TGTGCCAGCAGTCCCGGGACAGTCTATGGCTACACCTTC. Its protein is CASSPGTVYGYTF.

The chain carries TRBV6-1 and TRBJ2-7; a possible D gene is TRBD1 (6 bases). From germline, CDR1 is MNHNS and CDR2 SASEGT. The CDR3 length is 14 residues. V lost 5 bases and J 0 bases, leaving 11 bases between the germline ends. This CDR3 reads CASSRGQLSYEQYF. CDR3 nucleotide sequence: TGTGCCAGCAGTAGAGGACAGCTCTCCTACGAGCAGTACTTC.

This clonotype was detected ten times or more. The J gene is TRBJ1-2, the V gene TRBV4-1; TRBD1 agrees at 8 bases. The CDR3 extends over 16 amino acids. The V gene's germline CDR1 is MGHRA and CDR2 YSYEKL. Germline trimming cut 0 bases from V and 4 bases from J; bases unmatched to any gene: 7. CDR3 in DNA: TGCGCCAGCAGCCAAGACCCAACAGGGGGAGGCTATGGCTACACCTTC. Protein product: CASSQDPTGGGYGYTF.

V usage is TRBV24-1 and J usage is TRBJ2-3, with TRBD2 matching over 7 bases. CDR1 is KGHDR, CDR2 SFDVKD, per germline. The CDR3 spans 14 residues. Trimming took 2 bases from V and 6 from J; bases not matched to a gene: 4. The CDR3 sequence: CATSDSWDYDTQYF. The CDR3 coding sequence is TGTGCCACCAGTGATTCGTGGGACTACGATACGCAGTATTTT.